The 32 T cell receptor beta chains below all came from one sample that was sequenced in a study of CD8+ T cells in alopecia areata. Sequencing relied on a cDNA template that was reverse transcribed from extracted RNA. Assay: immunoSEQ multiplex PCR; the TCRdb copy retains only in-frame clones and omits some. This table holds some 120,000 clones, about 51% found once. The sequencing input was NKG2D-low CD8+ T cells sorted from blood. Every receptor here comes from a human donor with alopecia areata.

V gene TRBV29-1 combines with J gene TRBJ2-1; maybe TRBD1 (6 bases). The CDR3 sequence is 15 residues long. Trimming removed 4 bases at V and 6 bases at J, with 19 bases between. From germline, CDR1 is SQVTM and CDR2 ANQGSEA. CDR3 sequence: CSVGTGRAVSNEQFF. The CDR3 coding sequence is TGCAGCGTTGGAACAGGGAGAGCGGTGAGCAATGAGCAGTTCTTC.

In this sample, this clone turned up a few times. The chain recombines TRBV29-1 with TRBJ2-1, with D possibly called TRBD1 or TRBD2 (5 bases each). The CDR3 runs to 13 residues. The ends were cut back, 4 bases at V and 2 bases at J, with 9 bases in the middle. The germline V gene has CDR1 SQVTM and CDR2 ANQGSEA. The chain's CDR3 is CSVVEGPYNEQFF. CDR3 in DNA: TGCAGCGTTGTTGAGGGGCCCTACAATGAGCAGTTCTTC.

The CDR3 region is CASSTTSEQAGPNYEQYF. The CDR3 bases are TGTGCCAGCTCAACCACCAGCGAGCAAGCGGGACCTAATTACGAGCAGTACTTC. This chain connects TRBV18 to TRBJ2-7; TRBD2 aligns across 7 bases. The CDR3 is 18 residues long. The trim removed 5 bases at V and 4 bases at J, leaving 20 bases unmatched. Germline values: CDR1 KGHSH, CDR2 LQKENI.

The chain carries TRBV20-1 and TRBJ1-2; D not resolved. Germline V gene data show CDR1 as DFQATT and CDR2 as SNEGSKA (reference sequence). This CDR3 contains 11 residues. Trimming stripped 5 bases from V and 6 bases from J, with 10 bases between. The CDR3 spells CSADHTDGYTF. In DNA form, the CDR3 reads TGCAGTGCTGATCACACGGATGGCTACACCTTC.

This sequence joins TRBV2 and TRBJ2-5; D is possibly TRBD2 (5 bases). This CDR3 contains 14 residues. V gave up 2 bases and J gave up 3 bases, with 10 bases separating them. Germline CDR1 reads SNHLY; CDR2 reads FYNNEI. The CDR3 is CASSEPTREETQYF. The CDR3 DNA follows: TGTGCCAGCAGTGAACCCACTAGAGAAGAGACCCAGTACTTC.

The chain is built from TRBV30 and TRBJ2-3; perhaps D is TRBD1 or TRBD2 (6 bases each). The CDR3 has 16 amino acids. V lost 7 bases and J lost 4, with 24 bases in between. Germline V gene data show CDR1 as GTSNPN and CDR2 as SVGIG (reference sequence). The CDR3 loop reads CASDFLGGRGPDTQYF. CDR3 nucleotides: TGTGCCTCCGATTTCCTCGGGGGCCGGGGACCAGATACGCAGTATTTT.

The genes are TRBV30 and TRBJ2-3, with no clear D. The CDR3 covers 13 residues. Between the trimmed V and J ends, which lost 1 base and 1 base, there was a span of 6 bases. Germline values: CDR1 GTSNPN, CDR2 SVGIG (reference sequence). In DNA form, the CDR3 reads TGTGCCTGGAGTGCCACTGGCACAGATACGCAGTATTTT. Translation gives CAWSATGTDTQYF.

The chain combines TRBV6-5 with TRBJ2-7; no definite D call. Germline V gives CDR1 MNHEY, CDR2 SVGAGI. The CDR3 covers 13 residues. Trimming stripped 4 bases from V and 7 bases from J, with 14 bases between. The CDR3 is CASSSSGPVEQYF. DNA of the CDR3: TGTGCCAGCAGTTCCTCCGGGCCCGTTGAGCAGTACTTC.

The chain has TRBV9 and TRBJ2-1; 7 nucleotides agree with TRBD1. Germline V gives CDR1 SGDLS, CDR2 YYNGEE. The CDR3 covers 15 residues. Trimming at V came to 2 bases and at J to 4 bases, leaving 6 bases not matched to a gene. The CDR3 here is CASSVPRDSYNEQFF. For the CDR3, the DNA is TGTGCCAGCAGCGTCCCTCGGGACAGTTACAATGAGCAGTTCTTC.

The chain uses TRBV29-1 and TRBJ2-7; D possibly matches TRBD1 or TRBD2 (5 bases each). This CDR3 contains 14 residues. Germline CDR1 reads SQVTM; CDR2 reads ANQGSEA. Trimming pared 8 bases from V and 5 bases from J, leaving 22 bases between. CDR3 in amino acids: CSIPGDRKIDEQYF. The DNA for the CDR3 is TGCAGCATACCCGGGGACCGAAAAATTGACGAGCAGTACTTC.

The table lists this clone with a few counts. V gene TRBV5-4 combines with J gene TRBJ2-5, with 12 bases lining up with TRBD2. The J segment lost 7 bases and the V segment lost 2 bases, leaving 3 bases of the junction unmatched. This CDR3 has 14 residues. Germline V gene sequence: CDR1 SGHNT, CDR2 YYREEE (reference sequence). CDR3 residues: CASSFGLAGSTQYF. CDR3 nucleotides: TGTGCCAGCAGCTTCGGACTAGCGGGATCGACCCAGTACTTC.

The chain carries TRBV30 and TRBJ1-2, with D unclear. Per the germline V gene, CDR1 is GTSNPN and CDR2 is SVGIG (reference sequence). V gave up 1 base and J gave up 4 bases, with 13 bases separating them. CDR3 length: 14 amino acids. The CDR3 DNA sequence: TGTGCCTGGAGTGCCCTCCGGTATATCTATGGCTACACCTTC. Translating it yields CAWSALRYIYGYTF. Complete variable domain (other parts from reference TRBV30 and TRBJ1-2): SQTIHQWPATLVQPVGSPLSLECTVEGTSNPNLYWYRQAAGRGLQLLFYSVGIGQISSEVPQNLSASRPQDRQFILSSKKLLLSDSGFYLCAWSALRYIYGYTFGSGTRLTVV.

The V and J genes are TRBV29-1 and TRBJ1-1; D might be TRBD1 (5 bases). CDR1 is SQVTM and CDR2 is ANQGSEA in the germline V gene. The CDR3 is 12 residues long. V was clipped by 7 bases and J by 2 bases, with 11 bases between them. CDR3 bases: TGCAGCGCAAGGGACGGAAACACTGAAGCTTTCTTT. This sequence encodes CSARDGNTEAFF.

The V call is TRBV27, the J call TRBJ2-5; the D gene is possibly TRBD1 (5 bases). Germline values: CDR1 MNHEY, CDR2 SMNVEV (reference sequence). This CDR3 is built from 12 residues. With 2 bases removed from V and 7 bases from J, the gap between germline ends came to 8 bases. Here the CDR3 reads CASSLQGRTQYF. CDR3 nucleotides: TGTGCCAGCAGTTTACAGGGAAGGACCCAGTACTTC.

The sample holds a few counts of this clone. The CDR3 DNA reads TGTGCTAGTGGTTTTGGGGCAGCCATTCTCACAGATACGCAGTATTTT. Residues: CASGFGAAILTDTQYF. The chain links TRBV12-5 to TRBJ2-3; possible D gene TRBD1, 5 bases. Germline CDR1 LGHNT, CDR2 FRNRAP. V was pared by 3 bases and J by 2 bases, with 15 bases between. There are 16 residues in the CDR3.

This clone turned up a few times. V usage is TRBV29-1 and J usage is TRBJ2-7; no clear D gene. The V and J ends lost 5 bases and 2 bases respectively, with 10 bases between them. This CDR3 is built from 12 residues. Germline V lookup: CDR1 SQVTM, CDR2 ANQGSEA. CDR3 DNA sequence: TGCAGCGTTAACATGCTAACCTACGAGCAGTACTTC. Translating gives CSVNMLTYEQYF.

This clone has more than one count but fewer than ten. The identical CDR3 is also encoded by other nucleotide sequences in the sample. The chain uses TRBV29-1 and TRBJ2-2, with no clear D. The V gene lost 5 bases and the J gene lost 7 bases, with 8 bases spanning the gap. The CDR3 sequence is 11 residues long. Germline assignment: CDR1 SQVTM and CDR2 ANQGSEA. In DNA form, the CDR3 reads TGCAGCGTTTACCTGGGCGGGGAGCTGTTTTTT. As protein: CSVYLGGELFF.

This clone was detected a few times. J is TRBJ2-1 and V is TRBV28; D gene unclear. Trimming left V 3 bases short and J 3 bases short, with 12 bases between. Germline CDR1 MDHEN, CDR2 SYDVKM. The CDR3 spans 15 residues. CDR3 residues: CASSLKANSYNEQFF. The CDR3, as DNA: TGTGCCAGCAGTTTGAAGGCGAATAGCTACAATGAGCAGTTCTTC.

As for this clone: Sequence at one end of the junction differs from germline and may be a read error. The rearrangement links TRBV30 to TRBJ2-1; 9 positions match TRBD1. Germline CDR1 GTSNPN, CDR2 SVGIG (reference sequence). The CDR3 totals 12 residues. CDR3 in DNA: TGTGCCTGGACTTATAACGGACAGGGGTCGGTCTTC. Protein product: CAWTYNGQGSVF.

The chain recombines TRBV29-1 with TRBJ1-2; tentative D call: TRBD1 (5 bases). Trimming shortened V by 4 bases and J by 2 bases, and 14 bases separated the two germline ends. From germline, CDR1 is SQVTM and CDR2 ANQGSEA. This CDR3 is 14 amino acids long. The CDR3 coding sequence is TGCAGCGTTGGGGGCACGGGTAGCAACTATGGCTACACCTTC. This sequence encodes CSVGGTGSNYGYTF.

This clone is a singleton in its sample. The chain recombines TRBV9 with TRBJ2-7, with unresolved D. There are 9 residues in the CDR3. Trimming took 4 bases from V and 4 from J, leaving 0 bases between them. The germline V gene encodes CDR1 SGDLS and CDR2 YYNGEE. The CDR3 coding sequence is TGTGCCAGCAGCTACGAGCAGTACTTC. Its protein is CASSYEQYF. Looking up the rest from reference TRBV9 and TRBJ2-7 gives the full variable domain: DSGVTQTPKHLITATGQRVTLRCSPRSGDLSVYWYQQSLDQGLQFLIQYYNGEERAKGNILERFSAQQFPDLHSELNLSSLELGDSALYFCASSYEQYFGPGTRLTVT.

The rearrangement links TRBV29-1 to TRBJ2-2; 9 bases line up with TRBD1. Trimming cost V 7 bases and J 6 bases; bases outside gene matches: 6. Germline V lookup: CDR1 SQVTM, CDR2 ANQGSEA. This CDR3 has 13 amino acids. CDR3 in DNA: TGCAGCGCCCGGGACAGGGTCGCCGGGGAGCTGTTTTTT. Amino acids: CSARDRVAGELFF.

The chain uses TRBV29-1 and TRBJ1-1; 9 nucleotides match TRBD1. The length of the CDR3 is 12 residues. V lost 0 bases to trimming and J lost 11 bases; unmatched junction nucleotides: 4. Germline V gene sequence: CDR1 SQVTM, CDR2 ANQGSEA. DNA of the CDR3: TGCAGCGTTGAAGATCGGACAGGGGACGCTTTCTTT. It encodes CSVEDRTGDAFF.

The chain couples TRBV29-1 to TRBJ1-1; 8 positions match TRBD1. CDR1 is SQVTM, CDR2 ANQGSEA, per germline. The V gene end was trimmed by 7 bases and the J gene end by 3 bases; junction bases not matched to a gene: 13. The CDR3 loop spans 15 amino acids. The CDR3 DNA reads as TGCAGCGCTAAGAGGGACAGGCTGGGGGACACTGAAGCTTTCTTT. It is translated as CSAKRDRLGDTEAFF. The whole variable domain, remainder taken from reference TRBV29-1 and TRBJ1-1, is SAVISQKPSRDICQRGTSLTIQCQVDSQVTMMFWYRQQPGQSLTLIATANQGSEATYESGFVIDKFPISRPNLTFSTLTVSNMSPEDSSIYLCSAKRDRLGDTEAFFGQGTRLTVV.

V is TRBV2 and J is TRBJ2-7; no firm D call. The CDR3 extends over 10 amino acids. Looked up from germline, CDR1 is SNHLY and CDR2 is FYNNEI. Deletions cut 8 bases from V and 5 bases from J, with 7 bases between. CDR3 sequence reads: CASWGNEQYF. The DNA for the CDR3 is TGTGCCAGCTGGGGAAACGAGCAGTACTTC.

This clone came up a few times. The sample carries other DNA sequences with the same CDR3. This chain links TRBV29-1 with TRBJ2-7, with D maybe TRBD1 (6 bases). From germline, CDR1 is SQVTM and CDR2 ANQGSEA. V was clipped by 3 bases and J by 2 bases, with 8 bases between them. The CDR3 is 12 residues long. The CDR3 reads CSVEDSTYEQYF. DNA for the CDR3: TGCAGCGTTGAGGACAGCACCTACGAGCAGTACTTC.

This clone was seen only a few times. This chain uses TRBV28 with TRBJ2-2; D not certain. Germline lookup yields CDR1 MDHEN and CDR2 SYDVKM. The CDR3 is made up of 14 amino acids. Deletions cut 1 base from V and 13 bases from J, with 16 bases between. CDR3 DNA sequence: TGTGCCAGCAGTTTATTGGTGGTTGGCCAAGGGCTGTTTTTT. It specifies CASSLLVVGQGLFF.

A note on this clone: The same CDR3 is also encoded by other DNA sequences in this sample. The V and J genes are TRBV6-5 and TRBJ2-5; no firm D call. Trimming shortened V by 0 bases and J by 5 bases, and 1 base separated the two germline ends. The V gene's germline CDR1 is MNHEY and CDR2 SVGAGI. The CDR3 covers 11 residues. In DNA form, the CDR3 reads TGTGCCAGCAGTTACTCTGAGACCCAGTACTTC. Translated, it gives CASSYSETQYF.

This clone was seen only once. V is TRBV7-2 and J is TRBJ2-3; 7 bases map to TRBD2. Germline V CDR1 and CDR2: SGHTA, FQGNSA. CDR3 length: 17 residues. With 1 base clipped from V and 0 bases from J, the junction kept 7 bases outside the gene matches. The CDR3 region has the DNA TGTGCCAGCAGCTTAGGGAGTAGCGGGTTAAGCACAGATACGCAGTATTTT. It specifies CASSLGSSGLSTDTQYF.

This rearrangement joins TRBV7-9 to TRBJ2-5; D is undetermined. Germline CDR1 reads SEHNR; CDR2 reads FQNEAQ (reference sequence). Deletions cut 1 base from V and 2 bases from J, with 5 bases between. The CDR3 has 13 amino acids. CDR3 bases: TGTGCCAGCAGCTTAGTGGAGCAAGAGACCCAGTACTTC. This codes for CASSLVEQETQYF.

The V and J genes are TRBV25-1 and TRBJ2-1; TRBD1 matches 8 bases. The germline V gene encodes CDR1 MGHDK and CDR2 SYGVNS. The CDR3 runs to 13 residues. J gave up 4 bases and V 9 bases, and 5 bases lay outside the gene matches. The CDR3 DNA follows: TGTGCCAGTAAGGACAGGGCGTACAATGAGCAGTTCTTC. This translates into CASKDRAYNEQFF.

The J gene is TRBJ2-5, the V gene TRBV14; D is uncertain. The germline V gene has CDR1 SGHDN and CDR2 FVKESK. The CDR3 is 16 amino acids. Trimming pared 3 bases from V and 1 base from J, leaving 15 bases between. The CDR3 is CASSHRKELSQETQYF. CDR3 DNA: TGTGCCAGCAGCCACCGAAAGGAGCTTTCCCAAGAGACCCAGTACTTC.